This TCR beta chain was observed in a study of T cells after yellow fever vaccination. Study in general: The fractions with low cell numbers were processed using SMART-Seq v4 Ultra Low Input. General observations from the study: Clonotype sharing between CD4 and CD8 compartments was small. Re-detected after boosting: most primary clones, almost 97% of CD4 and roughly 88% of CD8.

This clonotype was recorded many times. Its antigen is currently unknown. For TCR, cDNA came from 5'RACE template switching, which added a universal primer site and UMIs. TCRdb independently ran MiXCR on the 5' RACE reads; one entry per CDR3 protein. This sample has about 230,000 distinct CDR3 sequences, with 6% to 8% found just once. Germline V gene sequence: CDR1 SGDLS, CDR2 YYNGEE. CDR3 size: 13 residues. Trimming cost V 4 bases and J 5 bases, with 12 bases left between them. The gene calls are TRBV9 and TRBJ2-5; the D is unclear. The source was CD4+ T cells sorted from PBMCs, collected on the day of the yellow fever booster vaccination. The receptor was derived from a man aged 30 to 45 who received the YFV17D yellow fever vaccine. The chain's CDR3 is CASSKLTSETQYF. CDR3 nucleotides: TGTGCCAGCAGCAAACTGACTTCGGAGACCCAGTACTTC.